This T cell receptor beta chain came from a study of CD8+CD57+ T cells in acquired aplastic anemia. Points from the study as a whole: Levels of CD8+ Simpson's diversity were not significantly distinct in patients versus controls.

An expansion of CD8+CD57+ cells by flow cytometry had been shown in patients chosen for sequencing. Genomic DNA acted as the template from which TCR beta VDJ combination and CDR3 sequence profiling were carried out. TCRdb processed the reads anew with MiXCR; each CDR3 protein has one entry. The table includes approximately 190,000 distinct CDR3 sequences, less than 60% detected once. At least ten counts were recorded for this clonotype. The antigen is unknown. The length of the CDR3 is 15 residues. The germline CDR1 and CDR2 sequences are MNHEY and SVGAGI. Germline trimming cut 5 bases from V and 6 bases from J; bases unmatched to any gene: 9.

This clonotype was obtained from a human donor with aplastic anemia. The sample taken for sequencing was sorted CD4+, CD8+, or CD8+CD57+ T cells (not recorded which) from PBMCs. The chain carries TRBV6-5 and TRBJ1-5; 8 bases agree with TRBD1. CDR3 DNA sequence: TGTGCCAGCAGTCCTCGGCGACAGGGGATTCAGCCCCAGCATTTT. It translates to CASSPRRQGIQPQHF.